This T cell receptor (beta chain) was recorded in a study of CD8 T cells in Susac syndrome. This CDR3 has 13 residues. V lost 7 bases, J lost 4 bases, and 14 bases lay in between. Germline V gene data show CDR1 as SNHLY and CDR2 as FYNNEI. As controls, healthy donors matched for age and sex were used. Negative isolation was used for CD8+ and CD4+ T cells, and FACS enrichment was applied to TEMRA cells. About 0.45 to 1 ug RNA was reverse transcribed with random hexamers. The CDR3 of TCR beta was amplified by immunoSEQ multiplex PCR across 54 Vbeta and 13 Jbeta. A single record per CDR3 protein comes from TCRdb applying MiXCR to the immunoSEQ multiplex PCR reads. Among approximately 120,000 distinct CDR3 sequences listed, 90% to 95% were seen once.

The chain uses TRBV2 and TRBJ2-7; tentatively, D is TRBD1 (6 bases). The material sequenced was CD4+ T cells from PBMCs. This clonotype originated in a human donor in good health. The CDR3 nucleotides are TGTGCCAGCATGACAGGATCCCGATACGAGCAGTACTTC. This gives the protein CASMTGSRYEQYF.